Listed below are T cell receptor beta chains from one sample, sequenced in a study of blood T cell repertoires in COVID-19. The assay was immunoSEQ multiplex PCR, and TCRdb's table has in-frame clones only and misses some. This table holds over 150,000 clones, about 83% found once. Sequenced material: peripheral blood. All receptors come from a woman between 70 and 85 years old with COVID-19, enrolled during active disease. Each CDR3 is given with its conserved first and last residue. Each record gives: V gene, D gene, clone size, J gene, CDR3 protein, CDR3 DNA. A D gene is named only where the DNA matches it firmly. Clone size is not always given. Where it is, it says once, few, many or a class for expanded clones.

>TRBV6-5|TRBD1|.|TRBJ1-3
CASRTGFGNTIYF
TGTGCCAGCAGGACAGGGTTTGGAAACACCATATATTTT
>TRBV2|TRBD1|.|TRBJ1-4
CASSEPRDRVNEKLFF
TGTGCCAGCAGTGAGCCACGGGACAGGGTAAATGAAAAACTGTTTTTT
>TRBV21-1|.|few|TRBJ1-6
CANPPREPLHF
TGTGCCAACCCCCCAAGGGAGCCCCTCCACTTT
>TRBV28|TRBD1|.|TRBJ1-5
CASRQGASNQPQHF
TGTGCCAGCAGACAGGGGGCGAGCAATCAGCCCCAGCATTTT
>TRBV23-1|.|.|TRBJ2-3
CASSQSRGYCTDTQYF
TGCGCCAGCAGTCAATCTCGGGGTTACTGCACAGATACGCAGTATTTT
>TRBV9|.|.|TRBJ1-2
CASSVVQGSVADYGYTF
TGTGCCAGCAGCGTAGTACAGGGTAGTGTAGCCGACTATGGCTACACCTTC
>TRBV20-1|.|.|TRBJ2-3
CSASVGAASTDTQYF
TGCAGTGCTAGTGTGGGGGCCGCTAGCACAGATACGCAGTATTTT
>TRBV6-6|TRBD1|few|TRBJ1-1
CASSSGGGTTEAFF
TGTGCCAGCAGTTCAGGGGGCGGTACCACTGAAGCTTTCTTT
>TRBV7-9|.|few|TRBJ2-7
CASSLGLEQYF
TGTGCCAGCAGCTTAGGGCTCGAGCAGTACTTC
>TRBV12-5|.|.|TRBJ2-5
CASGLRETQYF
TGTGCTAGTGGTCTCAGGGAGACCCAGTACTTC
>TRBV7-8|TRBD1|.|TRBJ1-3
CASSSPGTAGNTIYF
TGTGCCAGCAGCTCACCCGGGACAGCTGGAAACACCATATATTTT
>TRBV9|TRBD2|.|TRBJ2-3
CASSVAETSGGYISTDTQYF
TGTGCCAGCAGCGTAGCTGAGACTAGCGGGGGGTACATAAGCACAGATACGCAGTATTTT
>TRBV3-1/TRBV3-2|.|.|TRBJ1-1
CASSHGTSEAFF
TGTGCCAGCAGCCATGGGACATCTGAAGCTTTCTTT
>TRBV15|TRBD2|few|TRBJ2-1
CATSEQTGGLDEQFF
TGTGCCACGTCCGAGCAGACGGGGGGGTTGGATGAGCAGTTCTTC
>TRBV6-6|TRBD1|.|TRBJ1-3
CASSSGQGQNTIYF
TGTGCCAGCAGTTCGGGACAGGGCCAAAACACCATATATTTT
>TRBV5-1|.|.|TRBJ1-2
CASSLVGGANYGYTF
TGCGCCAGCAGCTTGGTTGGAGGAGCTAACTATGGCTACACCTTC
>TRBV3-1/TRBV3-2|.|.|TRBJ1-3
CASSPGSFLNTGNTIYF
TGTGCCAGCAGCCCGGGTTCGTTTTTGAACACTGGAAACACCATATATTTT
>TRBV10-3|TRBD2|.|TRBJ2-3
CAITWTSGGADTQYF
TGTGCCATCACCTGGACTAGCGGGGGGGCCGATACGCAGTATTTT
>TRBV4-2|TRBD1|.|TRBJ2-1
CASSRPQGILSSYNEQFF
TGTGCCAGCAGCCGCCCACAGGGGATCCTGAGCTCCTACAATGAGCAGTTCTTC
>TRBV7-2|.|.|TRBJ2-1
CASSPDYTSYNEQFF
TGTGCCAGCAGCCCGGACTACACCTCCTACAATGAGCAGTTCTTC
>TRBV18|TRBD2|.|TRBJ2-5
CASSSRAGGYQETQYF
TGTGCCAGCTCGTCGCGAGCGGGAGGGTACCAAGAGACCCAGTACTTC
>TRBV6-1|.|.|TRBJ2-1
CASSEYPGYEQFF
TGTGCCAGCAGTGAATACCCCGGGTATGAGCAGTTCTTC
>TRBV3-1/TRBV3-2|.|.|TRBJ2-2
CASSQLIGGNTGELFF
TGTGCCAGCAGTCAACTGATCGGGGGAAACACCGGGGAGCTGTTTTTT
>TRBV11-3|.|.|TRBJ2-2
CASSLGGPGSGELFF
TGTGCCAGCAGCTTAGGGGGGCCGGGTTCCGGGGAGCTGTTTTTT
>TRBV2|.|.|TRBJ2-3
CASSEAQGHSDTQYF
TGTGCCAGCAGTGAAGCGCAGGGGCACTCAGATACGCAGTATTTT
>TRBV7-9|.|.|TRBJ2-1
CASSLRGGGGYNEQFF
TGTGCCAGCAGCTTAAGGGGGGGAGGCGGCTACAATGAGCAGTTCTTC
>TRBV14|.|.|TRBJ2-7
CASSQVGGGKGGYEQYF
TGTGCCAGCAGCCAAGTCGGCGGGGGTAAAGGGGGCTACGAGCAGTACTTC
>TRBV5-1|.|once|TRBJ2-7
CASSLVPESSYEQYF
TGCGCCAGCAGCTTGGTACCGGAGAGCTCCTACGAGCAGTACTTC
>TRBV7-9|TRBD1|once|TRBJ2-3
CASSQIYRDRDPRDTQYF
TGTGCCAGCAGCCAAATATACCGGGACAGGGATCCTCGGGATACGCAGTATTTT
>TRBV18|TRBD1|.|TRBJ1-3
CASSPPTGEAGNTIYF
TGTGCCAGCTCACCACCGACAGGGGAAGCTGGAAACACCATATATTTT
>TRBV29-1|TRBD1|.|TRBJ1-1
CSVEGTGGLEGEAFF
TGCAGCGTTGAGGGGACAGGGGGATTGGAGGGTGAAGCTTTCTTT
>TRBV6-1|TRBD2|.|TRBJ2-2
CASSDQAGGNTGELFF
TGTGCCAGCAGTGATCAGGCGGGGGGAAACACCGGGGAGCTGTTTTTT
>TRBV7-2|.|.|TRBJ1-2
CASSPPTEYYGYTF
TGTGCCAGCAGCCCCCCGACAGAATACTATGGCTACACCTTC
>TRBV29-1|.|.|TRBJ2-7
CSVEEAQGVHEQYF
TGCAGCGTTGAGGAAGCACAGGGTGTCCACGAGCAGTACTTC
>TRBV5-4|.|.|TRBJ1-1
CASNGIGNTEAFF
TGTGCCAGCAACGGGATCGGGAACACTGAAGCTTTCTTT
>TRBV6-6|TRBD2|.|TRBJ2-5
CASSTLTGTAGGTQYF
TGTGCCAGCAGTACTCTAACCGGGACCGCGGGGGGGACCCAGTACTTC
>TRBV3-1/TRBV3-2|.|.|TRBJ1-4
CASSPRGSTANEKLFF
TGTGCCAGCAGCCCCAGAGGGTCAACAGCTAATGAAAAACTGTTTTTT